This T cell receptor beta chain was found in a study of CD8+CD57+ T cells in acquired aplastic anemia. Study as a whole: DNA recovered from sorted CD4+ and CD8+ cells had a mean of approximately 3.5 ug.

TCR beta VDJ and CDR3 profiles were obtained from a genomic DNA template. Each CDR3 protein gets one entry after TCRdb re-called the reads with MiXCR. Here the sample spans under 200,000 distinct CDR3 sequences, roughly 40% being singletons. Between the trimmed V and J ends, which lost 2 bases and 9 bases, there was a span of 8 bases. Germline V gives CDR1 DFQATT, CDR2 SNEGSKA (reference sequence). The length of the CDR3 is 11 residues. The gene calls are TRBV20-1 and TRBJ2-1; D ambiguous. This receptor was identified in a human donor in good health. Source material: sorted CD4+, CD8+, or CD8+CD57+ T cells (not recorded which) from PBMCs. The CDR3 sequence is CSARKALEQFF. The CDR3 DNA reads TGCAGTGCTAGAAAGGCTCTTGAGCAGTTCTTC.